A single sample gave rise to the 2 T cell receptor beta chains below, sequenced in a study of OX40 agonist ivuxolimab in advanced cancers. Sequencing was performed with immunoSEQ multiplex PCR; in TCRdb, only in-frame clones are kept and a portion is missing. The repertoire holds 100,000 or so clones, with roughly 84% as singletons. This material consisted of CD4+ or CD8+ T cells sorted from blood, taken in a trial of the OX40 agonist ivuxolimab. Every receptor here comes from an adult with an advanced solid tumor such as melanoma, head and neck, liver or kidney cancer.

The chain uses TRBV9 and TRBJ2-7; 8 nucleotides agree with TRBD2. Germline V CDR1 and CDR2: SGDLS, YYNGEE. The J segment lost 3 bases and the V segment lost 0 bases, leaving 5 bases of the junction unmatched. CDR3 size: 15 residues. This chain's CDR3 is CASSVGGGGRYEQYF. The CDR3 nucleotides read TGTGCCAGCAGCGTAGGTGGCGGGGGGCGCTACGAGCAGTACTTC.

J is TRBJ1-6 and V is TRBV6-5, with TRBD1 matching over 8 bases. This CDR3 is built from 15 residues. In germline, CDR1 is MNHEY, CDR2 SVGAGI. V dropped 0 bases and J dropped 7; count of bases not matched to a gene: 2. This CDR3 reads CASSYSSGGNSPLHF. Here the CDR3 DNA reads TGTGCCAGCAGTTACTCGTCAGGGGGCAATTCACCCCTCCACTTT.